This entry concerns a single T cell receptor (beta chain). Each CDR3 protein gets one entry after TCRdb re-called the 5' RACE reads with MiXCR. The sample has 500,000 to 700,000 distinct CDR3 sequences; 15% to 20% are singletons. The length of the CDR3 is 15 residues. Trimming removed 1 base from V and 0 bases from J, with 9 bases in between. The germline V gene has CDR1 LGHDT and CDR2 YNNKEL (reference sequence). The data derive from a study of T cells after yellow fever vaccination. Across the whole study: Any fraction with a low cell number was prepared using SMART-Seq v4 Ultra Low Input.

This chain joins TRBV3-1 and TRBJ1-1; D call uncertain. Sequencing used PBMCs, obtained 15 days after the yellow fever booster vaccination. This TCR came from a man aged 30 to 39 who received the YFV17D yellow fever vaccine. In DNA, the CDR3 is TGTGCCAGCAGCCAAGTGCTGATCATGAACACTGAAGCTTTCTTT. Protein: CASSQVLIMNTEAFF.